This entry features one TCR beta chain sequence. J gave up 5 bases and V 4 bases, and 23 bases lay outside the gene matches. This CDR3 is 20 amino acids long. Germline CDR1 is MNHNS and CDR2 is SASEGT. The data belong to a study of T cell responses to AZD1222 COVID-19 vaccine. Sequenced by immunoSEQ multiplex PCR; TCRdb stores in-frame clones only, minus some. The data hold some 180,000 clones, with 85% to 95% observed a single time. The TCR was taken from an adult in good health. This rearrangement joins TRBV6-1 to TRBJ1-1; 9 bases map to TRBD1. Material: peripheral blood, obtained on day 0 of AZD1222 vaccination. Here the CDR3 reads CASSGALTGRRGQGITEAFF. The CDR3 DNA is TGTGCCAGCAGTGGGGCATTAACAGGGCGCCGGGGACAGGGAATAACTGAAGCTTTCTTT.